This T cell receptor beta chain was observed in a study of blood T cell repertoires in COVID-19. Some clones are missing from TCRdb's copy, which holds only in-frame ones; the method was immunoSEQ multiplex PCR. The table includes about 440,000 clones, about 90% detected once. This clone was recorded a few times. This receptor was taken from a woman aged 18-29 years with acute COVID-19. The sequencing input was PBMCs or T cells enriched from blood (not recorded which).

CDR3 sequence: CASSFRREDEQYF. The CDR3 DNA reads as TGTGCCAGCAGTTTCCGCAGGGAAGACGAGCAGTACTTC. This chain connects TRBV28 to TRBJ2-7; tentative D call: TRBD1 (5 bases). This CDR3 has 13 amino acids. Trimming removed 3 bases from V and 5 bases from J, with 11 bases in between. Per germline, CDR1 MDHEN and CDR2 SYDVKM.